This TCR beta chain was sequenced during a study of shared clonotypes between healthy human individuals. This clone has only a few counts. Researchers divided each subset's genomic DNA evenly across several immunoSEQ plates. Generated by immunoSEQ multiplex PCR, the TCRdb table keeps only in-frame clones and is missing some. Among more than 850,000 clones listed, 78% were seen once. The germline gives CDR1 MNHNS, CDR2 SASEGT. The CDR3 consists of 13 residues. V was cut by 4 bases and J by 4 bases, with 10 bases left in between. Sequenced material: memory CD4+ T cells from PBMCs. The subset is: CD45RA-negative fraction. The V gene is TRBV6-1, the J gene TRBJ2-5, with D perhaps TRBD1 (5 bases). This TCR came from a man younger than 35 in good health. Some clones in this sample may be carry-over from other donors' samples. CDR3 sequence (DNA): TGTGCCAGCAGTGTCAGGGTAGGAGAGACCCAGTACTTC. Protein product: CASSVRVGETQYF.